This TCR beta chain was recorded in a study of T cell responses to AZD1222 COVID-19 vaccine. Clones were sequenced by immunoSEQ multiplex PCR, and TCRdb holds only the in-frame ones, with some missing. Of about 130,000 clones listed, approximately 94% were seen once; the top ten hold 6% to 7%. V gave up 3 bases and J gave up 11 bases, with 13 bases separating them. The length of the CDR3 is 11 residues. The germline V gene has CDR1 DFQATT and CDR2 SNEGSKA (reference sequence). Study results and limitations: It should be noted that donors were predominantly white British and more often female, and clonal diversity was possibly underestimated. Increases in Spike-specific TCR breadth and depth were seen after two AZD1222 doses. Repertoire sampling happened only post peak T cell response.

Of note for this clone: Its antigen is not known.

The chain couples TRBV20-1 to TRBJ1-1; TRBD1 is a possible D gene (5 bases). This TCR was sampled from an adult in good health. The sequencing here drew on peripheral blood, taken on day 0 of AZD1222 vaccination. As DNA, the CDR3 is TGCAGTGCTAGGTTTCAGGGCTTCGCTTTCTTT. Translating gives CSARFQGFAFF.